This entry concerns a single T cell receptor beta chain. The antigen is undetermined. Unique molecular identifiers tagged individual cDNA molecules. Via MiXCR, TCRdb re-called the 5' RACE reads, giving one row per CDR3 protein. The sample consists of tens of thousands of distinct CDR3 sequences, roughly a tenth of them appearing once. This sample was included in a study of early T cells in non-severe SARS-CoV-2 infection. Study results and caveats: Matches to VDJdb favored anti-spike CD8 responses and missed private and CD4 specificities.

V was pared by 5 bases and J by 5 bases, with 3 bases of the junction left unmatched. The CDR3 loop spans 15 amino acids. V is TRBV12-3 or TRBV12-4 and J is TRBJ2-5; 15 bases align to TRBD2. The TCR originated in an adult who was a healthcare worker with PCR-confirmed SARS-CoV-2 infection or an uninfected control (not recorded which). The specimen was whole blood, collected at baseline. In DNA form, the CDR3 reads TGTGCCAGCAGTCGGACTAGCGGGGGGGCGGAGACCCAGTACTTC. Its translation: CASSRTSGGAETQYF.